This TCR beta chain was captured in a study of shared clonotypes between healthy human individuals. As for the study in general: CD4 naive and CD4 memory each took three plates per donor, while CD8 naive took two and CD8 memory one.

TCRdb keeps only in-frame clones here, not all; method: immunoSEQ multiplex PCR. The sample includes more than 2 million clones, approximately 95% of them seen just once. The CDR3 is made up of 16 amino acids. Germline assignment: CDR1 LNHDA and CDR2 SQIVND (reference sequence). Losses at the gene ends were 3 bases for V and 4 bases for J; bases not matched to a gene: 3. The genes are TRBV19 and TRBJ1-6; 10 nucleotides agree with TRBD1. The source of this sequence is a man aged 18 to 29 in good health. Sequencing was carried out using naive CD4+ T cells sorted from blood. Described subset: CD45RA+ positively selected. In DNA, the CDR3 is TGTGCCAGTAGTATTCGGGACAGGGGTTATAATTCACCCCTCCACTTT. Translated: CASSIRDRGYNSPLHF. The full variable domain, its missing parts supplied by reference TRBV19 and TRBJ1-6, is DGGITQSPKYLFRKEGQNVTLSCEQNLNHDAMYWYRQDPGQGLRLIYYSQIVNDFQKGDIAEGYSVSREKKESFPLTVTSAQKNPTAFYLCASSIRDRGYNSPLHFGNGTRLTVT.